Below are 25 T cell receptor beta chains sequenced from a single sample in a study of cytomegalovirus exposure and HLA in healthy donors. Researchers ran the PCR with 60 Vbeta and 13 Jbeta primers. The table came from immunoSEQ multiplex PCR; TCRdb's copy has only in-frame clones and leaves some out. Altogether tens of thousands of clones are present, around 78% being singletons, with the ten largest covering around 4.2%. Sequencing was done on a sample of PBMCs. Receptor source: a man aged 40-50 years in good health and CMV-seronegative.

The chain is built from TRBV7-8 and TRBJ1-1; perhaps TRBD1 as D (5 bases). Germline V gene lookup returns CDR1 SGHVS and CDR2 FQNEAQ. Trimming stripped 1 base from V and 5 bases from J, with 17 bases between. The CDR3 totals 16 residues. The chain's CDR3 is CASSLGPPGRGTEAFF. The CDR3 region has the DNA TGTGCCAGCAGCTTAGGACCCCCAGGGCGGGGGACTGAAGCTTTCTTT.

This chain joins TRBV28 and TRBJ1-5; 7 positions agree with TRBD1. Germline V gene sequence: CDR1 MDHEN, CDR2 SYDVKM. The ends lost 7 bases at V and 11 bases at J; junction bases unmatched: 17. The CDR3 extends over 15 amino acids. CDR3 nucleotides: TGTGCCAGCACCCTGGTTCAGAGGGGGCTAGGGGCCCAGCATTTT. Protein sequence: CASTLVQRGLGAQHF.

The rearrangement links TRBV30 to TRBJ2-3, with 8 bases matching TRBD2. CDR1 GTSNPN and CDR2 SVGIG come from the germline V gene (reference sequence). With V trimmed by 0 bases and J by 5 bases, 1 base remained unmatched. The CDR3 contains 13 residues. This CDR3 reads CAWSVREGDTQYF. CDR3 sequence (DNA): TGTGCCTGGAGTGTACGGGAGGGAGATACGCAGTATTTT.

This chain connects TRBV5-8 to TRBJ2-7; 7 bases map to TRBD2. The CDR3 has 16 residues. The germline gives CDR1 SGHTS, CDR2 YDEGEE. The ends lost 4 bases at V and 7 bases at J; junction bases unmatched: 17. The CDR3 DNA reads TGTGCCAGCAGCCTCACGCGGGGCGGGAGCTCCCGGGAGCAGTACTTC. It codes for CASSLTRGGSSREQYF.

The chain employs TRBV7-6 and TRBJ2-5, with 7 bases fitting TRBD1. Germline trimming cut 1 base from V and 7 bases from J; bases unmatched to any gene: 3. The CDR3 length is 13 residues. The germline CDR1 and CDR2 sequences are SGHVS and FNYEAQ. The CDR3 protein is CASSLGQGATQYF. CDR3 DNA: TGTGCCAGCAGCTTAGGACAGGGTGCGACCCAGTACTTC.

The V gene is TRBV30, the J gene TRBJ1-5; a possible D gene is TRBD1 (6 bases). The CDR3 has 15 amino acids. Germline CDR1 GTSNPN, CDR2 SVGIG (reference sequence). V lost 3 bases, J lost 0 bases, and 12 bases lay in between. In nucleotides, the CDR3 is TGTGCCTGGAGCTTACCGGGACATAGCAATCAGCCCCAGCATTTT. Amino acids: CAWSLPGHSNQPQHF.

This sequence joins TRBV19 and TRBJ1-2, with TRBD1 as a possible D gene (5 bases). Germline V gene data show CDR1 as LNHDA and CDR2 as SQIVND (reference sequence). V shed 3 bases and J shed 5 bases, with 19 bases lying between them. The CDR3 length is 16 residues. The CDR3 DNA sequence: TGTGCCAGTAGTATCCTACATGGGGACTGGGGTTATGGCTACACCTTC. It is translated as CASSILHGDWGYGYTF.

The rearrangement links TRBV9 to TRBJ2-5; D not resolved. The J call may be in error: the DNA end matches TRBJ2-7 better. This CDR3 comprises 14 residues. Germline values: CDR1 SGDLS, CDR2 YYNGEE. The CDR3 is CASSVGADNYEQYF. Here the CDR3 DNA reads TGTGCCAGCAGCGTAGGTGCAGATAACTACGAGCAGTACTTC.

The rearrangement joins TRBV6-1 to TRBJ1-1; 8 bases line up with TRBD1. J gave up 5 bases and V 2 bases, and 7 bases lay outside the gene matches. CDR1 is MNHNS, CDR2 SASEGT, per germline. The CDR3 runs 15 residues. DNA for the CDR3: TGTGCCAGCAGTGAATGGGCGACAGGGGTAACTGAAGCTTTCTTT. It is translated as CASSEWATGVTEAFF.

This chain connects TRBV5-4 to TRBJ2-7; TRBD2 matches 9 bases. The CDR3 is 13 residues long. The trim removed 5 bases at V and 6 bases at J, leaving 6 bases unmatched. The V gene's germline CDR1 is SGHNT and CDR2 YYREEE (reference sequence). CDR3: CASRAGTSFEQYF. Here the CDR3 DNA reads TGTGCCAGCAGAGCCGGGACTAGCTTCGAGCAGTACTTC.

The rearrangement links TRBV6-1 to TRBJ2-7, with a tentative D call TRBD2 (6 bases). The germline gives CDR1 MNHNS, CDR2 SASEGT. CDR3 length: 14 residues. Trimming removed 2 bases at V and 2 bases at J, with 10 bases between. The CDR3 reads CASSESWGAYEQYF. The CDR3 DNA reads TGTGCCAGCAGTGAAAGTTGGGGGGCCTACGAGCAGTACTTC.

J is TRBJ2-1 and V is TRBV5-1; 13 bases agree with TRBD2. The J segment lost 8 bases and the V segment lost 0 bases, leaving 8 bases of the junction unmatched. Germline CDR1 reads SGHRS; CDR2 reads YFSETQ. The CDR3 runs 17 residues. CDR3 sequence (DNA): TGCGCCAGCAGCTTGGCCCACCTAACTAGCGGGAGGGATGAGCAGTTCTTC. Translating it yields CASSLAHLTSGRDEQFF.

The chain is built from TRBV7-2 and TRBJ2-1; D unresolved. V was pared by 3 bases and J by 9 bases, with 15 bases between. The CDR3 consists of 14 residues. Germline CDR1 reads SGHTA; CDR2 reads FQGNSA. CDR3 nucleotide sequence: TGTGCCAGCAGCTTTTCTCTAGGTAAGAGTGAGCAGTTCTTC. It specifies CASSFSLGKSEQFF.

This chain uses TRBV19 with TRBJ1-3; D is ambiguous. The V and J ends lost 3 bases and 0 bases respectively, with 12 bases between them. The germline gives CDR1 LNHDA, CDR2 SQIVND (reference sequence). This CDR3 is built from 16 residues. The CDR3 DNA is TGTGCCAGTAGTATCAGTGGGCCGGCCTCTGGAAACACCATATATTTT. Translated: CASSISGPASGNTIYF.

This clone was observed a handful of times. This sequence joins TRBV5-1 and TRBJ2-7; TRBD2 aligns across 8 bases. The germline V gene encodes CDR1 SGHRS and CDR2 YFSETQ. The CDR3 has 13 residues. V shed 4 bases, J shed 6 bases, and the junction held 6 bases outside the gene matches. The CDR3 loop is CASSPGGLGEQYF. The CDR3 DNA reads TGCGCCAGCAGCCCGGGGGGGCTAGGCGAGCAGTACTTC. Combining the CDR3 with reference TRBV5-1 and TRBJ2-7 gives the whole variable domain KAGVTQTPRYLIKTRGQQVTLSCSPISGHRSVSWYQQTPGQGLQFLFEYFSETQRNKGNFPGRFSGRQFSNSRSEMNVSTLELGDSALYLCASSPGGLGEQYFGPGTRLTVT.

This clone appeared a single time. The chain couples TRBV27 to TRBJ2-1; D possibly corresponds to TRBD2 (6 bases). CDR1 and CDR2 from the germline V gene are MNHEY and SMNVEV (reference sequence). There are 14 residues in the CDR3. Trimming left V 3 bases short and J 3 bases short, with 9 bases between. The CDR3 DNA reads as TGTGCCAGCAGTTTGATAGCGGTCTACAATGAGCAGTTCTTC. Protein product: CASSLIAVYNEQFF.

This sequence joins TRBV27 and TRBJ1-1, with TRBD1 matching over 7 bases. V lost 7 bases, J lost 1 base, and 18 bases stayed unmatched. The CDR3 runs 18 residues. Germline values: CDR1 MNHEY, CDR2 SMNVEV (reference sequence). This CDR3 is CASIKVRTRQGQNTEAFF. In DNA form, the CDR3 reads TGTGCCAGCATTAAGGTGAGGACGAGACAGGGCCAGAACACTGAAGCTTTCTTT.

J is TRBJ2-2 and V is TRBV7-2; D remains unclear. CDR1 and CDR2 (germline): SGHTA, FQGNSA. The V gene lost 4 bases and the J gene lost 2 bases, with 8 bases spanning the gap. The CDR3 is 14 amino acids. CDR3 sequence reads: CASSYGGNTGELFF. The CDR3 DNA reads TGTGCCAGCAGCTACGGCGGCAACACCGGGGAGCTGTTTTTT.

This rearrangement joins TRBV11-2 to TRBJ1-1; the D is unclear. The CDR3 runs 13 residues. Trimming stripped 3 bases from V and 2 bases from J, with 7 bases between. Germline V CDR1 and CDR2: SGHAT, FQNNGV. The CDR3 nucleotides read TGTGCCAGCAGCTTTAGTCCTAACACTGAAGCTTTCTTT. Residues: CASSFSPNTEAFF.

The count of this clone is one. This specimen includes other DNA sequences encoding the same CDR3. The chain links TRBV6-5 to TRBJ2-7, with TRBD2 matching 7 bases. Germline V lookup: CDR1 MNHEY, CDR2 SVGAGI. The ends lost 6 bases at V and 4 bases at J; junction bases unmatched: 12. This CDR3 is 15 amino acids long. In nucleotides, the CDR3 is TGTGCCAGCAGCCGAGTCAGGACTAGTAGTTACGAGCAGTACTTC. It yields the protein CASSRVRTSSYEQYF.

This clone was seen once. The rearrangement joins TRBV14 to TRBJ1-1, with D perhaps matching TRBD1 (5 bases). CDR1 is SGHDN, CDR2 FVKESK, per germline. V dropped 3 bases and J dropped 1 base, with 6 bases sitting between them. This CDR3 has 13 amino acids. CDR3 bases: TGTGCCAGCAGCCAGGGGGGGAACACTGAAGCTTTCTTT. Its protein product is CASSQGGNTEAFF.

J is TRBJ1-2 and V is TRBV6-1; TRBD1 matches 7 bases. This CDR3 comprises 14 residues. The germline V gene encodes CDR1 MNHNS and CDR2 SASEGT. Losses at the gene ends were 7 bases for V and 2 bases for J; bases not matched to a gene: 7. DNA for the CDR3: TGTGCCAGCACCTGGACAGGACGCAACTATGGCTACACCTTC. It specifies CASTWTGRNYGYTF.

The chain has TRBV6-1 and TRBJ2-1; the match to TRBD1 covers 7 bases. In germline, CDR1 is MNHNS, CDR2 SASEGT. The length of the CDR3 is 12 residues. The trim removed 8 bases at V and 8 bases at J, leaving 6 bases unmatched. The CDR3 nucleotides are TGTGCCAGCCCGGACAGGTTCGATGAGCAGTTCTTC. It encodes CASPDRFDEQFF.

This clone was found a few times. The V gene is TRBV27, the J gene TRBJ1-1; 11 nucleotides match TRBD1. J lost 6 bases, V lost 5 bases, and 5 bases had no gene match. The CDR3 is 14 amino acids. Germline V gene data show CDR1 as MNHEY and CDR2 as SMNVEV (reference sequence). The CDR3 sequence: CASSMGQGGPEAFF. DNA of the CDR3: TGTGCCAGCAGTATGGGACAGGGGGGCCCTGAAGCTTTCTTT.

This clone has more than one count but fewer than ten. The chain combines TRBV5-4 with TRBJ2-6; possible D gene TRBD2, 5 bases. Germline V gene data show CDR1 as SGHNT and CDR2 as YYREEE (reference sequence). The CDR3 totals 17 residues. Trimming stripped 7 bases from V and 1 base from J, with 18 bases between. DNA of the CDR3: TGTGCCAGCTCCCGTGGGCAGGACTCATCTGGGGCCAACGTCCTGACTTTC. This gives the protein CASSRGQDSSGANVLTF.